This T cell receptor (beta chain) was profiled in a study of esophageal squamous cell carcinoma under preoperative chemotherapy. CDR3 length: 14 residues. The germline gives CDR1 SGHTA, CDR2 FQGNSA. TCRdb re-derived calls from the PCR reads in MiXCR, one entry per CDR3 protein. The repertoire holds about 30,000 distinct CDR3 sequences, with 45% to 55% as singletons. The time point: before preoperative PTX-NDP chemotherapy. This sample was taken from a patient given preoperative chemotherapy. The chain employs TRBV7-2 and TRBJ2-2; D could derive from TRBD1 or TRBD2 (6 bases each). The assigned J gene may be wrong: the sequence end matches TRBJ2-3 better. This clonotype was sampled from a human donor with esophageal squamous cell carcinoma. The donor label of this sample is uncertain. The CDR3 DNA reads TGTGCCAGCAGCTTGAGGGGGGACACCGGGGAGCAGTATTTT. Its translation is CASSLRGDTGEQYF.